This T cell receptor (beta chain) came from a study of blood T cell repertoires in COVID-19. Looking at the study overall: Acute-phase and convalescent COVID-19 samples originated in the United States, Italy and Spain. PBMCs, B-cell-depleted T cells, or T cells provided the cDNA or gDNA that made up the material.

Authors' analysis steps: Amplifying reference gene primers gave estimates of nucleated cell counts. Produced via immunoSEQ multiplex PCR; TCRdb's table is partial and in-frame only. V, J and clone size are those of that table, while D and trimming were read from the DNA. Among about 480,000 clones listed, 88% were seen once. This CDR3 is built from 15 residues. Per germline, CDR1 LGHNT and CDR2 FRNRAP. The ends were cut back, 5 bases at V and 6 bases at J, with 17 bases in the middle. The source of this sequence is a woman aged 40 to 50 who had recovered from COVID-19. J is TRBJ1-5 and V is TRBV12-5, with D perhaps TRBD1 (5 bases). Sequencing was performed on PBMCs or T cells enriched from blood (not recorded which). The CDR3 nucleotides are TGTGCTAGTGGTAGCGGGGACGGAGAAGGTCAGCCCCAGCATTTT. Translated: CASGSGDGEGQPQHF.